This T cell receptor beta chain was recovered during a study of OX40 agonist ivuxolimab in advanced cancers. From germline, CDR1 is LGHNA and CDR2 YSLEER. V lost 4 bases and J lost 5; bases outside the gene matches: 7. This CDR3 contains 15 residues. Data came from immunoSEQ multiplex PCR; TCRdb stores just in-frame clones and leaves some out. The sample lists around 61,000 clones; around 93% were seen once. This receptor was identified in an adult with an advanced solid tumor such as melanoma, head and neck, liver or kidney cancer. V and J are TRBV4-3 and TRBJ2-3; TRBD2 matches at 9 bases. The source material was CD4+ or CD8+ T cells sorted from blood, sampled in a trial of the OX40 agonist ivuxolimab. DNA of the CDR3: TGCGCCAGCAGCCTTTATGGACTAGCGAGAGATACGCAGTATTTT. Translating it yields CASSLYGLARDTQYF.